The 15 T cell receptor beta chains in this list originate from one sample, sequenced in a study of regulatory T cells in long-lasting Graves disease. Stated time point: newly diagnosed GD, antithyroid drugs for less than 3 months. Extracted RNA from PBMCs served as the source of the TCR library. Relying on iRepertoire HTBI primers and Arm-PCR of CDR3 regions, the team built TCR beta libraries. TCRdb re-called the multiplex PCR reads with MiXCR, one entry per CDR3 protein. Of around 480,000 distinct CDR3 sequences in the sample, 15% to 20% were seen once. Another study also made use of these data, one on T cells in Graves' hyperthyroidism and ophthalmopathy.

The material sequenced was peripheral blood mononuclear cells (PBMCs), taken at new diagnosis, from a patient treated with antithyroid drugs. All receptors derive from a woman aged 40-65 years with Graves disease.

This clonotype came up many times. The chain uses TRBV5-6 and TRBJ1-1; D is ambiguous. CDR1 and CDR2 from the germline V gene are SGHDT and YYEEEE. The length of the CDR3 is 11 residues. Trimming removed 2 bases from V and 6 bases from J, with 5 bases in between. In DNA, the CDR3 is TGTGCCAGCAGCTTCAGTTCTGAAGCTTTCTTT. It encodes CASSFSSEAFF.

This clonotype was seen repeatedly, ten times or more. The rearrangement links TRBV7-6 to TRBJ2-7, with 7 positions matching TRBD2. The CDR3 is 14 amino acids. Germline V gene data show CDR1 as SGHVS and CDR2 as FNYEAQ. Trimming took 5 bases from V and 0 from J; bases not matched to a gene: 4. The CDR3 region has the DNA TGTGCCAGCAGCCTCTGGGGGGGCTCCTACGAGCAGTACTTC. Translation: CASSLWGGSYEQYF.

Ten or more counts support this clonotype. The chain combines TRBV6-5 with TRBJ1-2; D may be TRBD1 (5 bases). Germline V gene sequence: CDR1 MNHEY, CDR2 SVGAGI. The CDR3 extends over 15 amino acids. V lost 0 bases and J 3 bases, leaving 11 bases between the germline ends. The CDR3 spells CASSYSGGFDYGYTF. CDR3 in DNA: TGTGCCAGCAGTTACTCCGGGGGTTTCGACTATGGCTACACCTTC.

There are many counts of this clonotype. The chain joins TRBV20-1 to TRBJ2-7; possible D gene TRBD1, 5 bases. The CDR3 consists of 14 residues. Trimming removed 3 bases at V and 0 bases at J, with 12 bases between. CDR1 DFQATT and CDR2 SNEGSKA come from the germline V gene (reference sequence). The CDR3 DNA reads as TGCAGTGCTAGTAGCTTCACAGGCTCCTACGAGCAGTACTTC. Protein product: CSASSFTGSYEQYF.

The table lists this clonotype with many counts. V gene TRBV27 combines with J gene TRBJ2-3; the match to TRBD2 covers 10 bases. There are 16 residues in the CDR3. V was clipped by 4 bases and J by 5 bases; unmatched bases: 9. The germline CDR1 and CDR2 sequences are MNHEY and SMNVEV (reference sequence). The CDR3 spells CASSWERGGAGDTQYF. The CDR3, as DNA: TGTGCCAGCAGTTGGGAGCGGGGGGGCGCGGGAGATACGCAGTATTTT.

At least ten counts were recorded for this clonotype. This rearrangement joins TRBV27 to TRBJ2-7; tentative D call: TRBD1 (6 bases). Germline CDR1 MNHEY, CDR2 SMNVEV (reference sequence). The CDR3 spans 14 residues. The V and J ends lost 6 bases and 3 bases respectively, with 15 bases between them. The CDR3: CASSPSGHYYEQYF. CDR3 nucleotides: TGTGCCAGCAGCCCCTCGGGACACTACTACGAGCAGTACTTC.

This clonotype has at least ten counts. The chain uses TRBV2 and TRBJ1-1; TRBD1 agrees at 10 bases. This CDR3 spans 16 amino acids. With 4 bases clipped from V and 5 bases from J, the junction kept 10 bases outside the gene matches. Germline V lookup: CDR1 SNHLY, CDR2 FYNNEI. The CDR3 nucleotides are TGTGCCAGCAGTGGGACAGGGGGATTTCGGAGGACTGAAGCTTTCTTT. Translating gives CASSGTGGFRRTEAFF.

The chain employs TRBV19 and TRBJ2-2, with 7 bases identical to TRBD1. V lost 3 bases to trimming and J lost 4 bases; unmatched junction nucleotides: 5. Germline-derived CDR1 and CDR2 are LNHDA and SQIVND (reference sequence). This CDR3 has 15 amino acids. In DNA, the CDR3 is TGTGCCAGTAGTATTATTCGACAGGGCACCGGGGAGCTGTTTTTT. Amino acids: CASSIIRQGTGELFF.

V and J are TRBV5-1 and TRBJ2-5; 7 bases match TRBD1. Looked up from germline, CDR1 is SGHRS and CDR2 is YFSETQ. This CDR3 region has 17 residues. Trimming took 4 bases from V and 2 from J; bases not matched to a gene: 14. CDR3 nucleotide sequence: TGCGCCAGCAGCCTCGGACAGGCCCACGATTTGCAAGAGACCCAGTACTTC. It codes for CASSLGQAHDLQETQYF.

CDR3 coding DNA: TGTGCCTGGAGTTCGGGGGCGGATGGAAACACCATATATTTT. Protein product: CAWSSGADGNTIYF. The V gene is TRBV30, the J gene TRBJ1-3; TRBD1 is a possible D gene (6 bases). The length of the CDR3 is 14 residues. Trimming removed 2 bases from V and 3 bases from J, with 11 bases in between. From germline, CDR1 is GTSNPN and CDR2 SVGIG (reference sequence).

As regards this clonotype: This may stem from a read error, because a much larger clone lies one nucleotide away. The V gene is TRBV13, the J gene TRBJ1-6, with unresolved D. The germline V gene has CDR1 PRHDT and CDR2 FYEKMQ (reference sequence). This CDR3 has 13 amino acids. The CDR3 is CASSLGEGSPPHF. DNA of the CDR3: TGTGCCAGCAGCTTAGGGGAGGGTTCACCCCCCCACTTT.

The V gene is TRBV7-9, the J gene TRBJ1-3, with 10 bases fitting TRBD1. V was pared by 4 bases and J by 4 bases, with 4 bases of the junction left unmatched. The CDR3 extends over 15 amino acids. Germline V lookup: CDR1 SEHNR, CDR2 FQNEAQ (reference sequence). CDR3 loop: CASSSGQGNGNTIYF. As DNA, the CDR3 is TGTGCCAGCAGCTCGGGACAGGGGAACGGAAACACCATATATTTT.

This clonotype was observed at least ten times. V and J are TRBV12-3 or TRBV12-4 and TRBJ2-2; 11 positions match TRBD2. This CDR3 has 17 amino acids. The V segment lost 5 bases and the J segment 5 bases; nucleotides outside the gene matches: 10. Here the CDR3 reads CASSPLSGGVGTGELFF. The CDR3 region has the DNA TGTGCCAGCAGTCCTCTTAGCGGGGGGGTCGGGACCGGGGAGCTGTTTTTT.

This clonotype appeared a few times. The rearrangement uses TRBV5-1 and TRBJ2-5, with 10 bases identical to TRBD2. Germline CDR1 SGHRS, CDR2 YFSETQ. CDR3 length: 17 residues. The V and J ends lost 2 bases and 6 bases, in that order; junction bases with no gene match: 13. CDR3 residues: CASSFDQRGGGMKTQYF. The CDR3 bases are TGCGCCAGCAGCTTCGACCAGCGGGGGGGCGGGATGAAGACCCAGTACTTC.

With respect to this clonotype: A much larger clonotype is one base distant, so this may be a read error. The chain is built from TRBV11-2 and TRBJ2-5, with D perhaps matching TRBD1 or TRBD2 (5 bases each). CDR3 length: 15 amino acids. Looked up from germline, CDR1 is SGHAT and CDR2 is FQNNGV. V was trimmed by 1 base and J by 2 bases, leaving 11 bases between them. The CDR3 DNA sequence: TGTGCCAGCAGCTTAGTCGGGACCTCGCAAGAGACCCAGTACTTC. Protein: CASSLVGTSQETQYF.